Shown below are 5 T cell receptor beta chains from a single sample sequenced in a study of regulatory T cells in long-lasting Graves disease. Regarding time point: newly diagnosed GD, antithyroid drugs for less than 3 months. Construction of the TCR library relied on RNA isolated from PBMCs. Arm-PCR of CDR3 regions and iRepertoire HTBI primers were used to build TCR beta libraries. Using its own MiXCR run on the multiplex PCR reads, TCRdb lists one record per CDR3 protein. Of 350,000 to 450,000 distinct CDR3 sequences detected, over 15% appear once; the ten largest clones hold about 27%. The same sample was also used in a study of T cells in Graves' hyperthyroidism and ophthalmopathy.

Sequencing used peripheral blood mononuclear cells (PBMCs), obtained at new diagnosis, from a patient treated with antithyroid drugs. The receptors originated from a man aged 35 to 55 with Graves disease.

The V call is TRBV3-1, the J call TRBJ1-2; possible D gene TRBD1, 5 bases. The V end lost 0 bases, the J end lost 9 bases, and 14 bases lay between the germline ends. Germline V lookup: CDR1 LGHDT, CDR2 YNNKEL (reference sequence). The CDR3 covers 14 residues. Written as DNA, the CDR3 is TGTGCCAGCAGCCAAGATATCAGGGCGGGTAGCTACACCTTC. Its protein is CASSQDIRAGSYTF.

Comment on this clonotype: A junction boundary mismatches the germline segment, possibly from a read error. The rearrangement links TRBV11-2 to TRBJ2-7; 8 nucleotides line up with TRBD1. The CDR3 totals 15 residues. The germline gives CDR1 SGHAT, CDR2 FQNNGV. In DNA form, the CDR3 reads TGTGCCAGCAGATCACCGGGACAGGCCTCCTACGAGCAGTGCTTC. This gives the protein CASRSPGQASYEQCF.

This clonotype was detected ten times or more. This chain uses TRBV6-9 with TRBJ2-1; D ambiguous. V was shortened by 3 bases and J by 0 bases, with 6 bases between the two germline ends. The CDR3 sequence is 14 residues long. The V gene's germline CDR1 is MNHGY and CDR2 SVAAGI. CDR3 loop: CASSYGYSYNEQFF. DNA of the CDR3: TGTGCCAGCAGTTACGGCTACTCCTACAATGAGCAGTTCTTC.

The sample holds many counts of this clonotype. CDR3 in amino acids: CAISESGSTDTQYF. The CDR3 DNA is TGTGCCATCAGTGAGTCCGGCAGCACAGATACGCAGTATTTT. The V and J genes are TRBV10-3 and TRBJ2-3, with unresolved D. The germline V and J ends were trimmed by 0 bases and 0 bases, with 4 bases remaining between them. Germline V gene data show CDR1 as ENHRY and CDR2 as SYGVKD. This CDR3 comprises 14 residues.

This chain joins TRBV12-3 or TRBV12-4 and TRBJ2-3; D is possibly TRBD1 (6 bases). The CDR3 is made up of 12 amino acids. Trimming took 4 bases from V and 15 from J, leaving 17 bases between them. CDR3 sequence reads: CASSSPNDRSYF. The CDR3 DNA reads TGTGCCAGCAGTTCACCTAACGACAGGTCTTATTTT.